This T cell receptor (beta chain) was profiled in a study of metastatic and nonmetastatic thyroid tumors. Broader study findings: A significant increase in TCR beta diversity was reportedly seen in malignant thyroid tumors relative to benign nodules, in blood and tumor.

The CDR3 covers 14 residues. Trimming cost V 1 base and J 7 bases, with 13 bases left between them. Germline CDR1 is MDHEN and CDR2 is SYDVKM. This clone is deemed medium-sized (0.01 to 0.1%). What it recognizes is unknown. TCRdb re-analyzed the PCR reads through MiXCR. The sample lists some 26,000 clones, 20% to 25% seen once, with about 4.6% in the top ten. Not a single patient had been given any form of treatment at any point before undergoing thyroid surgery. The sequenced sample was adjacent normal tissue. This chain joins TRBV28 and TRBJ1-2; D is undetermined. This clonotype was obtained from a female donor with papillary thyroid cancer or a benign thyroid nodule (not recorded which). Some clones in this sample may be carry-over from other donors' samples. The CDR3 region is CASSLFGSGGGYTF. The CDR3 DNA reads TGTGCCAGCAGTTTATTCGGGTCGGGTGGTGGCTACACCTTC.